What follows are 28 T cell receptor beta chains derived from one specimen sequenced in a study of Ad26.COV2.S vaccination and SARS-CoV-2 variants. Regarding treatment: some 20 received Ad26.COV2.S at low or high dose, single or two shots; about 5 received placebo; per-sample allocation not given. All samples were drawn on day 63, counting from the first vaccine or placebo injection. Generated by immunoSEQ multiplex PCR, the TCRdb table keeps only in-frame clones and is missing some. The repertoire has a few hundred thousand clones, 90% of them found once; the top ten carry 4.5% to 7%. This material consisted of peripheral blood, taken in a trial of Ad26.COV2.S vaccine versus placebo. Every receptor here comes from a person aged 18 to 59 who received the Ad26.COV2.S COVID-19 vaccine or a placebo.

The chain recombines TRBV6-5 with TRBJ1-2, with TRBD1 matching over 9 bases. The J segment lost 6 bases and the V segment lost 5 bases, leaving 10 bases of the junction unmatched. Per germline, CDR1 MNHEY and CDR2 SVGAGI. The CDR3 spans 15 residues. CDR3 amino acids: CASSPPGQGINGYTF. CDR3 bases: TGTGCCAGCAGTCCCCCCGGACAGGGGATCAATGGCTACACCTTC.

V usage is TRBV11-2 and J usage is TRBJ2-5; D is ambiguous. The CDR3 has 11 residues. Trimming took 9 bases from V and 5 from J, leaving 10 bases between them. Germline CDR1 SGHAT, CDR2 FQNNGV. The chain's CDR3 is CASRLMETQYF. CDR3 DNA sequence: TGTGCCAGTAGACTGATGGAGACCCAGTACTTC.

The chain is built from TRBV6-5 and TRBJ1-5; D unresolved. Germline V gives CDR1 MNHEY, CDR2 SVGAGI. The CDR3 is made up of 13 amino acids. Trimming pared 2 bases from V and 0 bases from J, leaving 2 bases between. The CDR3 protein is CASSYHSNQPQHF. The CDR3 DNA follows: TGTGCCAGCAGTTACCATAGCAATCAGCCCCAGCATTTT.

V usage is TRBV4-2 and J usage is TRBJ1-1, with a tentative D call TRBD1 (5 bases). The V gene's germline CDR1 is LGHNA and CDR2 YNFKEQ. Trimming shortened V by 1 base and J by 0 bases, and 12 bases separated the two germline ends. CDR3 length: 16 residues. The DNA for the CDR3 is TGTGCCAGCAGCCAAGGGCAGGGACCGATGAACACTGAAGCTTTCTTT. The encoded protein is CASSQGQGPMNTEAFF.

The genes are TRBV24-1 and TRBJ2-5, with 8 bases lining up with TRBD1. V trimming: 2 bases; J trimming: 2 bases; junction bases outside the gene matches: 3. This CDR3 region has 15 residues. CDR1 is KGHDR, CDR2 SFDVKD, per germline. The CDR3 DNA sequence: TGTGCCACCAGTGATTCCGGGACAGGACAAGAGACCCAGTACTTC. Its protein product is CATSDSGTGQETQYF.

The rearrangement links TRBV12-3 or TRBV12-4 to TRBJ1-5; tentative D call: TRBD1 (6 bases). V was shortened by 4 bases and J by 4 bases, with 8 bases between the two germline ends. The CDR3 contains 13 residues. As DNA, the CDR3 is TGTGCCAGCAGTTCGACAGGTAATCAGCCCCAGCATTTT. Protein: CASSSTGNQPQHF.

V is TRBV9 and J is TRBJ2-2, with 9 bases identical to TRBD1. CDR1 is SGDLS and CDR2 is YYNGEE in the germline V gene. The ends lost 5 bases at V and 2 bases at J; junction bases unmatched: 10. The length of the CDR3 is 17 residues. The CDR3 reads CASSIPRDRANTGELFF. The CDR3 DNA sequence: TGTGCCAGCAGTATCCCCCGGGACAGGGCAAACACCGGGGAGCTGTTTTTT.

CDR3 nucleotides: TGTGCCAGCAGCGTAGGCAAGGGGGGCTACACCTTC. Protein sequence: CASSVGKGGYTF. The V gene is TRBV9, the J gene TRBJ1-2; a possible D gene is TRBD1 (5 bases). Germline-derived CDR1 and CDR2 are SGDLS and YYNGEE. The V and J ends lost 0 bases and 8 bases respectively, with 8 bases between them. The CDR3 is 12 amino acids.

The chain uses TRBV7-2 and TRBJ2-7, with TRBD1 as a possible D gene (5 bases). V lost 5 bases and J 3 bases, leaving 14 bases between the germline ends. Germline CDR1 SGHTA, CDR2 FQGNSA. The CDR3 has 14 amino acids. Here the CDR3 reads CASSLGPGHYEQYV. The DNA of the CDR3 is TGTGCCAGCAGCCTGGGTCCCGGACACTACGAGCAGTACGTC.

CDR3 sequence: CASSIGGTGKKAFF. CDR3 DNA sequence: TGTGCCAGTAGTATAGGGGGGACAGGGAAAAAAGCTTTCTTT. This chain uses TRBV19 with TRBJ1-1; TRBD1 aligns across 9 bases. V was pared by 1 base and J by 9 bases, with 6 bases of the junction left unmatched. CDR3 length equals 14 residues. Germline-derived CDR1 and CDR2 are LNHDA and SQIVND (reference sequence).

The chain is built from TRBV18 and TRBJ1-1, with 7 positions matching TRBD1. Germline V CDR1 and CDR2: KGHSH, LQKENI. V dropped 3 bases and J dropped 7; count of bases not matched to a gene: 5. The CDR3 spans 13 residues. The CDR3 spells CASSPGTAYEAFF. CDR3 in DNA: TGTGCCAGCTCACCCGGGACAGCCTATGAAGCTTTCTTT.

The CDR3 here is CASSTGPLYEQYV. For the CDR3, the DNA is TGTGCCAGCAGTACCGGACCATTATACGAGCAGTACGTC. J is TRBJ2-7 and V is TRBV28; no clear D gene. The CDR3 contains 13 residues. The V gene lost 5 bases and the J gene lost 4 bases, with 12 bases spanning the gap. CDR1 is MDHEN and CDR2 is SYDVKM in the germline V gene.

This chain uses TRBV3-1 (or the pseudogene TRBV3-2) with TRBJ1-2; maybe TRBD1 (6 bases). Between the trimmed V and J ends, which lost 4 bases and 7 bases, there was a span of 19 bases. The CDR3 loop spans 15 amino acids. Germline V CDR1 and CDR2: LGHDT, YNNKEL (reference sequence). The CDR3 region is CASSPNSGGGFGYTF. In DNA form, the CDR3 reads TGTGCCAGCAGCCCCAATTCGGGGGGCGGGTTTGGCTACACCTTC.

This clone was observed a single time. V and J are TRBV11-3 and TRBJ2-1; TRBD1 is a possible D gene (5 bases). V lost 3 bases, J lost 7 bases, and 13 bases lay in between. The CDR3 totals 14 residues. Germline CDR1 SGHNT, CDR2 YENEEA. The CDR3 sequence is CASSFSPGLNEQFF. CDR3 coding DNA: TGTGCCAGCAGCTTCTCGCCAGGGCTTAATGAGCAGTTCTTC.

CDR3 nucleotides: TGTGCCAGCAGTTACCAAGGGGTGACTGAAGCTTTCTTT. Its protein product is CASSYQGVTEAFF. The rearrangement links TRBV6-5 to TRBJ1-1; the D gene is possibly TRBD1 (5 bases). With 2 bases removed from V and 5 bases from J, the gap between germline ends came to 9 bases. Per germline, CDR1 MNHEY and CDR2 SVGAGI. The CDR3 covers 13 residues.

The CDR3: CASSLANTGFYEQYF. The CDR3 DNA reads TGTGCCAGCAGCTTGGCCAACACAGGGTTCTACGAGCAGTACTTC. This chain connects TRBV5-5 to TRBJ2-7; possibly TRBD1 for D (6 bases). Germline values: CDR1 SGHKS, CDR2 YYEKEE (reference sequence). The CDR3 loop spans 15 amino acids. With 0 bases removed from V and 3 bases from J, the gap between germline ends came to 13 bases. The full variable domain, its missing parts supplied by reference TRBV5-5 and TRBJ2-7, is DAGVTQSPTHLIKTRGQQVTLRCSPISGHKSVSWYQQVLGQGPQFIFQYYEKEERGRGNFPDRFSARQFPNYSSELNVNALLLGDSALYLCASSLANTGFYEQYFGPGTRLTVT.

V is TRBV2 and J is TRBJ1-2, with 8 positions matching TRBD1. With 8 bases clipped from V and 1 base from J, the junction kept 3 bases outside the gene matches. The germline V gene encodes CDR1 SNHLY and CDR2 FYNNEI. The CDR3 sequence is 13 residues long. The chain's CDR3 is CASGQGDNYGYTF. CDR3 nucleotide sequence: TGTGCCAGCGGACAGGGAGATAACTATGGCTACACCTTC.

The CDR3 DNA follows: TGCGCCAGCAGTATAACTAGCGGCACTAGCACAGATACGCAGTATTTT. It encodes CASSITSGTSTDTQYF. This rearrangement joins TRBV5-1 to TRBJ2-3, with 8 bases matching TRBD2. This CDR3 is built from 16 residues. With V trimmed by 5 bases and J by 0 bases, 8 bases remained unmatched. Germline V CDR1 and CDR2: SGHRS, YFSETQ. Full variable domain (rest looked up from reference TRBV5-1 and TRBJ2-3): KAGVTQTPRYLIKTRGQQVTLSCSPISGHRSVSWYQQTPGQGLQFLFEYFSETQRNKGNFPGRFSGRQFSNSRSEMNVSTLELGDSALYLCASSITSGTSTDTQYFGPGTRLTVL.

The chain carries TRBV7-2 and TRBJ2-3; 11 positions agree with TRBD2. The CDR3 extends over 15 amino acids. CDR1 SGHTA and CDR2 FQGNSA come from the germline V gene. V shed 1 base and J 8 bases; nucleotides not matched to a gene: 5. This CDR3 reads CASSLVGTSGSTQYF. In DNA, the CDR3 is TGTGCCAGCAGCTTAGTTGGGACTAGCGGAAGTACGCAGTATTTT.

V is TRBV6-5 and J is TRBJ1-2; no firm D call. Trimming cost V 9 bases and J 0 bases, with 11 bases left between them. In germline, CDR1 is MNHEY, CDR2 SVGAGI. The CDR3 is made up of 13 amino acids. In DNA, the CDR3 is TGTGCCAGTGCAGGTTTAGCTAACTATGGCTACACCTTC. This gives the protein CASAGLANYGYTF.

V is TRBV7-9 and J is TRBJ2-3; 8 bases are shared with TRBD2. Germline V gene lookup returns CDR1 SEHNR and CDR2 FQNEAQ (reference sequence). This CDR3 is built from 16 residues. V trimming: 5 bases; J trimming: 2 bases; junction bases outside the gene matches: 9. The CDR3 here is CASSSPLAGHTDTQYF. CDR3 coding DNA: TGTGCCAGCAGCAGCCCTTTAGCGGGGCACACAGATACGCAGTATTTT.

The genes are TRBV2 and TRBJ2-1; weak D call: TRBD2 (6 bases). The CDR3 consists of 18 residues. Between the trimmed V and J ends, which lost 3 bases and 0 bases, there was a span of 18 bases. Per the germline V gene, CDR1 is SNHLY and CDR2 is FYNNEI. This CDR3 is CASSEQGGLPASYNEQFF. CDR3 sequence (DNA): TGTGCCAGCAGTGAGCAGGGAGGACTTCCCGCCTCCTACAATGAGCAGTTCTTC. Based on the CDR3 plus reference TRBV2 and TRBJ2-1, the full variable domain is EPEVTQTPSHQVTQMGQEVILRCVPISNHLYFYWYRQILGQKVEFLVSFYNNEISEKSEIFDDQFSVERPDGSNFTLKIRSTKLEDSAMYFCASSEQGGLPASYNEQFFGPGTRLTVL.

The chain employs TRBV5-1 and TRBJ2-5; D is undetermined. This CDR3 spans 14 amino acids. Trimming took off 4 bases at V and 5 bases at J, with 15 bases between the two ends. From germline, CDR1 is SGHRS and CDR2 YFSETQ. CDR3 coding DNA: TGCGCCAGCAGCCTGAGTGAGCAGTGGGAGACCCAGTACTTC. Translation: CASSLSEQWETQYF.

This sequence joins TRBV5-1 and TRBJ1-2; no definite D call. The CDR3 length is 15 residues. The germline V and J ends were trimmed by 1 base and 5 bases, with 15 bases remaining between them. Germline values: CDR1 SGHRS, CDR2 YFSETQ. The CDR3 nucleotides read TGCGCCAGCAGCTTGTTTGGGGAGGAAGCGTATGGCTACACCTTC. Its translation is CASSLFGEEAYGYTF.

The chain carries TRBV15 and TRBJ1-1; maybe TRBD1 (5 bases). Germline V gene data show CDR1 as LNHNV and CDR2 as YYDKDF (reference sequence). V lost 8 bases to trimming and J lost 0 bases, with 16 bases between them. CDR3 length: 15 amino acids. CDR3 in amino acids: CATCQGGNMNTEAFF. DNA of the CDR3: TGTGCCACCTGCCAGGGTGGTAACATGAACACTGAAGCTTTCTTT.

J is TRBJ2-5 and V is TRBV25-1, with D hard to call. Germline values: CDR1 MGHDK, CDR2 SYGVNS. Trimming cost V 6 bases and J 4 bases, with 9 bases left between them. The CDR3 is made up of 12 amino acids. The CDR3 spells CASSYVGETQYF. The CDR3 nucleotides read TGTGCCAGCAGCTACGTCGGAGAGACCCAGTACTTC.

The chain recombines TRBV9 with TRBJ2-3; TRBD2 matches at 8 bases. The CDR3 covers 17 residues. With 1 base clipped from V and 4 bases from J, the junction kept 11 bases outside the gene matches. Germline V lookup: CDR1 SGDLS, CDR2 YYNGEE. CDR3 protein: CASSVTGLEVSADTQYF. The CDR3 DNA sequence: TGTGCCAGCAGCGTAACGGGACTAGAGGTTTCAGCAGATACGCAGTATTTT. The entire variable domain, with the rest obtained from reference TRBV9 and TRBJ2-3, is as follows: DSGVTQTPKHLITATGQRVTLRCSPRSGDLSVYWYQQSLDQGLQFLIQYYNGEERAKGNILERFSAQQFPDLHSELNLSSLELGDSALYFCASSVTGLEVSADTQYFGPGTRLTVL.

This chain uses TRBV2 with TRBJ2-5; TRBD2 agrees at 9 bases. V shed 0 bases and J 4 bases; nucleotides not matched to a gene: 9. The germline V gene has CDR1 SNHLY and CDR2 FYNNEI. The length of the CDR3 is 17 residues. Here the CDR3 reads CASSEATGGRAGETQYF. Written as DNA, the CDR3 is TGTGCCAGCAGTGAAGCTACTGGCGGGAGGGCTGGAGAGACCCAGTACTTC.